The next 14 T cell receptor beta chains were all read from a single sample in a study of CD8+ T cells in alopecia areata (dated 2018 in TCRdb). Receptors were amplified or captured by the immunoSEQ multiplex PCR assay. For TCR sequencing, RNA was extracted from every sample and reverse transcribed into cDNA to serve as template. TCRdb limited this immuneACCESS table to in-frame rearrangements with V and J called. A share of clones is missing; checked studies link under half to unresolved V genes, and the rest is unexplained. In this sample the table shows 100,000 to 150,000 clones, 45% to 60% of which occur a single time. Roughly 4.3% of the sample goes to the ten largest clones. The meaning of the sample's time point label: baseline before oral tofacitinib. Sequenced here: CD4+ T cells sorted from blood, sampled at week 0. The receptors come from a human donor with alopecia areata.

The V and J genes are TRBV5-4 and TRBJ2-6, with TRBD1 as a possible D gene (5 bases). The V gene lost 1 base and the J gene lost 1 base, with 12 bases spanning the gap. Germline assignment: CDR1 SGHNT and CDR2 YYREEE (reference sequence). CDR3 length: 17 amino acids. The CDR3 sequence: CASSLWSRVSGANVLTF. The CDR3, as DNA: TGTGCCAGCAGCTTGTGGTCCAGGGTTTCTGGGGCCAACGTCCTGACTTTC.

The CDR3 nucleotides read TGCGCCAGCAGCCGCGGAATGGAATCCCTCAATGAGCAGTTCTTC. It specifies CASSRGMESLNEQFF. The chain combines TRBV4-3 with TRBJ2-1; D gene ambiguous. Germline V gene lookup returns CDR1 LGHNA and CDR2 YSLEER. Trimming took 4 bases from V and 6 from J, leaving 16 bases between them. This CDR3 has 15 residues.

Only one count was recorded for this clone. The chain employs TRBV7-6 and TRBJ1-5, with TRBD1 identical over 12 bases. CDR1 and CDR2 (germline): SGHVS, FNYEAQ. The CDR3 consists of 16 residues. The ends lost 3 bases at V and 2 bases at J; junction bases unmatched: 2. This chain's CDR3 is CASSLGQGAGNQPQHF. The CDR3, as DNA: TGTGCCAGCAGCTTGGGACAGGGGGCAGGCAATCAGCCCCAGCATTTT.

V and J are TRBV29-1 and TRBJ1-1; D possibly corresponds to TRBD1 (5 bases). This CDR3 is 14 amino acids long. V lost 4 bases and J 6 bases, leaving 18 bases between the germline ends. Germline V CDR1 and CDR2: SQVTM, ANQGSEA. The CDR3 coding sequence is TGCAGCGTTGTTATAGCGTCGGGGGGGGCTGAAGCTTTCTTT. As protein: CSVVIASGGAEAFF. The entire variable domain, with the rest obtained from reference TRBV29-1 and TRBJ1-1, is as follows: SAVISQKPSRDICQRGTSLTIQCQVDSQVTMMFWYRQQPGQSLTLIATANQGSEATYESGFVIDKFPISRPNLTFSTLTVSNMSPEDSSIYLCSVVIASGGAEAFFGQGTRLTVV.

In this sample, this clone turned up a few times. V and J are TRBV5-1 and TRBJ1-1, with a weak D call TRBD1 (5 bases). Trimming pared 0 bases from V and 8 bases from J, leaving 14 bases between. From germline, CDR1 is SGHRS and CDR2 YFSETQ. The CDR3 has 14 residues. Written as DNA, the CDR3 is TGCGCCAGCAGCTTGGCCGTGGCAGGGTACGAAGCTTTCTTT. It codes for CASSLAVAGYEAFF.

This clone has more than one count but fewer than ten. The J gene is TRBJ1-4, the V gene TRBV5-4, with TRBD1 matching over 7 bases. With 4 bases clipped from V and 8 bases from J, the junction kept 11 bases outside the gene matches. The CDR3 is 15 residues long. In germline, CDR1 is SGHNT, CDR2 YYREEE (reference sequence). The CDR3 sequence is CASSVGTDSYEKLFF. CDR3 bases: TGTGCCAGCAGCGTCGGGACAGATTCTTACGAAAAACTGTTTTTT.

V gene TRBV7-3 combines with J gene TRBJ2-1; 10 nucleotides align to TRBD2. The CDR3 has 15 amino acids. Per germline, CDR1 SGHTA and CDR2 FQGTGA. J was trimmed by 6 bases and V by 5 bases; bases with no gene match: 7. The CDR3 region has the DNA TGTGCCAGCAGCCCAGTAGCGGGGGGCGGCAATGAGCAGTTCTTC. This translates into CASSPVAGGGNEQFF. The full variable domain, its missing parts supplied by reference TRBV7-3 and TRBJ2-1, is GAGVSQTPSNKVTEKGKYVELRCDPISGHTALYWYRQSLGQGPEFLIYFQGTGAADDSGLPNDRFFAVRPEGSVSTLKIQRTERGDSAVYLCASSPVAGGGNEQFFGPGTRLTVL.

V usage is TRBV6-4 and J usage is TRBJ2-1; 8 bases match TRBD1. Germline CDR1 reads MRHNA; CDR2 reads SNTAGT. V shed 3 bases and J 8 bases; nucleotides not matched to a gene: 6. This CDR3 has 14 amino acids. The CDR3 region is CASSDGTGSHEQFF. CDR3 nucleotides: TGTGCCAGCAGTGATGGGACAGGCTCTCATGAGCAGTTCTTC.

The sample holds a few counts of this clone. This chain connects TRBV2 to TRBJ1-2; D call uncertain. V gave up 8 bases and J gave up 0 bases, with 1 base separating them. The germline V gene has CDR1 SNHLY and CDR2 FYNNEI. The CDR3 sequence is 10 residues long. CDR3 in amino acids: CASANYGYTF. CDR3 coding DNA: TGTGCCAGCGCTAACTATGGCTACACCTTC. The full variable domain, completed using reference TRBV2 and TRBJ1-2, is EPEVTQTPSHQVTQMGQEVILRCVPISNHLYFYWYRQILGQKVEFLVSFYNNEISEKSEIFDDQFSVERPDGSNFTLKIRSTKLEDSAMYFCASANYGYTFGSGTRLTVV.

The CDR3 loop reads CASSSTSGYQETQYF. CDR3 DNA sequence: TGTGCCAGCAGCTCGACTAGCGGTTACCAAGAGACCCAGTACTTC. V gene TRBV13 combines with J gene TRBJ2-5; 9 nucleotides align to TRBD2. The CDR3 is 15 amino acids. From germline, CDR1 is PRHDT and CDR2 FYEKMQ (reference sequence). The V gene end was trimmed by 4 bases and the J gene end by 0 bases; junction bases not matched to a gene: 3.

The CDR3 loop reads CASSQTGDQPQHF. The CDR3 coding sequence is TGTGCCAGCAGCCAAACAGGGGATCAGCCCCAGCATTTT. V is TRBV14 and J is TRBJ1-5, with 7 nucleotides matching TRBD1. This CDR3 has 13 amino acids. The V gene's germline CDR1 is SGHDN and CDR2 FVKESK. J lost 5 bases, V lost 2 bases, and 0 bases had no gene match.

CDR3 in DNA: TGTGCCAGCAGTTCTGGGGTCACTGAAGCTTTCTTT. As protein: CASSSGVTEAFF. The chain joins TRBV28 to TRBJ1-1, with D hard to call. The CDR3 is 12 amino acids. Germline CDR1 MDHEN, CDR2 SYDVKM. V was trimmed by 4 bases and J by 4 bases, leaving 7 bases between them.

The chain is built from TRBV5-5 and TRBJ2-1, with a weak D call TRBD1 (6 bases). V lost 4 bases and J lost 2, with 10 bases in between. Germline V gives CDR1 SGHKS, CDR2 YYEKEE (reference sequence). The CDR3 is made up of 14 amino acids. Here the CDR3 reads CASSIWTAYNEQFF. The DNA of the CDR3 is TGTGCCAGCAGCATTTGGACAGCCTACAATGAGCAGTTCTTC.

This chain connects TRBV29-1 to TRBJ1-2, with D perhaps TRBD1 (6 bases). V was shortened by 2 bases and J by 5 bases, with 12 bases between the two germline ends. This CDR3 spans 13 amino acids. The V gene's germline CDR1 is SQVTM and CDR2 ANQGSEA. The CDR3 sequence: CSVETQGRYGYTF. Written as DNA, the CDR3 is TGCAGCGTTGAAACACAGGGAAGGTATGGCTACACCTTC.